This section outlines one T cell receptor (beta chain) sequence together with its context. Antigen unknown. In germline, CDR1 is SGHTA, CDR2 FQGNSA. The CDR3 has 12 amino acids. Trimming cost V 5 bases and J 19 bases; bases outside gene matches: 10. The source of the sample is a study of T cell responses to AZD1222 COVID-19 vaccine. As for the study in general: Investigators merged groups given second doses at roughly 4 or roughly 12 weeks.

The study, taken as a whole, reports: At baseline, just six or seven AZD1222 recipients tested seropositive. In the spike-specific TCR repertoire, nearly half reportedly target unmutated variant regions. It was only after the peak T cell response that any repertoires were sampled.

Repertoires were generated with immunoSEQ multiplex PCR, while TCRdb's copy carries only in-frame clones and drops some. The sample carries around 76,000 clones, approximately 85% recorded once. Specimen: peripheral blood, collected on day 0 of AZD1222 vaccination. The TCR originated in an adult in good health. The genes are TRBV7-2 and TRBJ2-6; 8 bases map to TRBD1. This chain's CDR3 is CASSPRQGPRTF. The CDR3 DNA is TGTGCCAGCAGCCCTCGACAGGGGCCCCGCACTTTC.